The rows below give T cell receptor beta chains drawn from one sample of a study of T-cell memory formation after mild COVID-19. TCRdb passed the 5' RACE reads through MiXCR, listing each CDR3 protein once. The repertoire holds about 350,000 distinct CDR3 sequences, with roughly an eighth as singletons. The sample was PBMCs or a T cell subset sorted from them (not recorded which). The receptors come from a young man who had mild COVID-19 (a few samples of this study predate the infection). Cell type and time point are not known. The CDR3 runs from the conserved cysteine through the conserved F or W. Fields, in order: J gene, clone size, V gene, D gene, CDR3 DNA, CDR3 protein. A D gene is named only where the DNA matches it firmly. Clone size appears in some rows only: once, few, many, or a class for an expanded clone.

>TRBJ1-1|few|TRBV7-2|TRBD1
TGTGCCAGCAGCCCTCAGGGGGCGGTGTACACTGAAGCTTTCTTT
CASSPQGAVYTEAFF
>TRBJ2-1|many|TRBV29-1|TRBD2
TGCAGCGGAGAGATAGCGGGGGGCTCCTACAATGAGCAGTTCTTC
CSGEIAGGSYNEQFF
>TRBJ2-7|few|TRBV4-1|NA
TGCGCCAGCAGCCGGGGCCTCCCTAAGGCCTACGAGCAGTACTTC
CASSRGLPKAYEQYF
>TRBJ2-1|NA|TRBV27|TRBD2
TGTGCCAGCAGTTTATTGCCTAGCGGGGCCAGTGAGCAGTTCTTC
CASSLLPSGASEQFF
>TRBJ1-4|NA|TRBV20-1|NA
TGCAGTGCTAGAGATAGGAGGGGAGGGGCCTCGGGCGAAAAACTGTTTTTT
CSARDRRGGASGEKLFF
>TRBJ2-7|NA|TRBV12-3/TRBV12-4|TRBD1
TGTGCCAGCAACCCTCAGGGGGCGGACTACGAGCAGTACTTC
CASNPQGADYEQYF
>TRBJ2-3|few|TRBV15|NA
TGTGCCACCAGCAGAGATTTGTACCGGACGGCCACAGATACGCAGTATTTT
CATSRDLYRTATDTQYF
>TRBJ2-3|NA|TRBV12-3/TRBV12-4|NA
TGTGCCAGCAGTTTGAATATGGGTAGCACAGATACGCAGTATTTT
CASSLNMGSTDTQYF
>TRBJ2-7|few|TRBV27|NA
TGTGCCAGCAGTGGGATCCCGAACTCCTACGAGCAGTACTTC
CASSGIPNSYEQYF
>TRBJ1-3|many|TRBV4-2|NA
TGTGCCAGCAGCCAAGATCTCAGACAGGTCTCTGGAAACACCATATATTTT
CASSQDLRQVSGNTIYF
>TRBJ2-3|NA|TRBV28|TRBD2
TGTGCCAGCGGGACTAGCGGGGCTCGCGGCGGAGATACGCAGTATTTT
CASGTSGARGGDTQYF
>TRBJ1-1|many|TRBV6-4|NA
TGTGCCAGCAGTGAAGGGGGGGAGGACACTGAAGCTTTCTTT
CASSEGGEDTEAFF
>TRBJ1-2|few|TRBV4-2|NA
TGTGCCAGCAGCCAAGAGGGCGGGGTACTCGGCTACACCTTC
CASSQEGGVLGYTF
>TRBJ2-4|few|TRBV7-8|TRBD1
TGTGCCAGCAGACCCCAGGGGGCATGGACCAAAAACATTCAGTACTTC
CASRPQGAWTKNIQYF
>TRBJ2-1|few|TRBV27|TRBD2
TGTGCCAGCAGTTTACAAGCGGGGGCGGGTAATGAGCAGTTCTTC
CASSLQAGAGNEQFF
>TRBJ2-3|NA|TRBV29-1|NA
TGCAGCGTTGTTCCCAGCAGTTCAGATACGCAGTATTTT
CSVVPSSSDTQYF
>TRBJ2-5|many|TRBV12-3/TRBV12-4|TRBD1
TGTGCCAGCAGGGGACAGCTCCAAGAGACCCAGTACTTC
CASRGQLQETQYF
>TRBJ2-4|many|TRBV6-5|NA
TGTGCCAGCAGTCTGACAGAGCTAGCCAAAAACATTCAGTACTTC
CASSLTELAKNIQYF
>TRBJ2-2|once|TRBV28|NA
TGTGCCAGCAATGTGGGACTCGCCATTGGGGAGCTGTTTTTT
CASNVGLAIGELFF
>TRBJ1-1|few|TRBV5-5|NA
TGTGCCAGCAGCTTGGGGGTTGGGGACAAGAACACTGAAGCTTTCTTT
CASSLGVGDKNTEAFF
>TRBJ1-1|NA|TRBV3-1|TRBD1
TGTGCCAGCAGCCAGAGGGCAGGGGGTACTGAAGCTTTCTTT
CASSQRAGGTEAFF
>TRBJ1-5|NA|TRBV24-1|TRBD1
TGTGCCACCAGCGACAGGGGTGCGGATCAGCCCCAGCATTTT
CATSDRGADQPQHF
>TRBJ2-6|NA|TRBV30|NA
TGTGCCTTGACAACAGGCCTCTCTGGGGCCAACGTCCTGACTTTC
CALTTGLSGANVLTF
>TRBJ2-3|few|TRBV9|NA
TGTGCCAGCAGCGGAGGGGGGCCAACAGATACGCAGTATTTT
CASSGGGPTDTQYF
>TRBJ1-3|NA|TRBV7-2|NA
TGTGCCAGCAGTATAAGCTCTGGAAACACCATATATTTT
CASSISSGNTIYF
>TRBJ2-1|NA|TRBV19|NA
TGTGCCAGTAGTTTCCAACCCGACCCCTACAATGAGCAGTTCTTC
CASSFQPDPYNEQFF
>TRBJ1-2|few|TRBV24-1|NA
TGTGCCACCAGTGAGGACGGTTACTATGGCTACACCTTC
CATSEDGYYGYTF
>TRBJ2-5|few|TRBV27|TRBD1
TGTGCCAGCAGTGCCACAGGGGTTGCAGAGACCCAGTACTTC
CASSATGVAETQYF
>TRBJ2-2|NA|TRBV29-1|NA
TGCAGCGTCGTACTGGACGGAGTCGGGGAGCTGTTTTTT
CSVVLDGVGELFF
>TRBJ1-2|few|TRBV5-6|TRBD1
TGTGCCAGCAGCGCCAATGGGGACAGCCTCCTCTATGGCTACACCTTC
CASSANGDSLLYGYTF
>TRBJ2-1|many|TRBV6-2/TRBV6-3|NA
TGTGCCAGCAGTTACGGGACTCCCCTCTACAATGAGCAGTTCTTC
CASSYGTPLYNEQFF
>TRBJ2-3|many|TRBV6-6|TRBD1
TGTGCCAGCAGTTACCGAGGACAGGTTACAGATACGCAGTATTTT
CASSYRGQVTDTQYF
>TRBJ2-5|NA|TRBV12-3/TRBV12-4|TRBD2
TGTGCCAGCAGTTTCACTAGCGGGGTGGAGACCCAGTACTTC
CASSFTSGVETQYF